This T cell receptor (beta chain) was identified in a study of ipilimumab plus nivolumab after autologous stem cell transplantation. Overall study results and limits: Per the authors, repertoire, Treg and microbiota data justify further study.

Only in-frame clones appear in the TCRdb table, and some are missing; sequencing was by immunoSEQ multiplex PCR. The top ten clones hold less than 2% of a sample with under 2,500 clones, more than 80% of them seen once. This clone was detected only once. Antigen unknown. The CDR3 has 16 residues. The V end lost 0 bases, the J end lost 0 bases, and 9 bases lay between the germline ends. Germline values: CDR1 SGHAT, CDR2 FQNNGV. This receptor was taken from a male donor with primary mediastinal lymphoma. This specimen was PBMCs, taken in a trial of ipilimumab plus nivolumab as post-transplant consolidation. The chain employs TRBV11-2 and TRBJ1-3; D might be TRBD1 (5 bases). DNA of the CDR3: TGTGCCAGCAGCTTAGAGTGGGGGGTCTCTGGAAACACCATATATTTT. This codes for CASSLEWGVSGNTIYF.